What follows describes a single T cell receptor (beta chain). Its antigen is currently unknown. A read error is possible here, since a much larger clone lies one base away. The library came from three nested PCR rounds adapted from ARM-PCR protocols. TCRdb fed the multiplex PCR reads into MiXCR, producing one record per CDR3 protein. The data show 65,000 to 75,000 distinct CDR3 sequences, more than 75% seen once. This sample's RNA came from whole unsorted tissue. More than 3 cm separated this lung sample from the edge of the tumor. Between August and November 2014, newly diagnosed, chemotherapy-naive lung cancer patients underwent thoracic surgery in China. The CDR3 consists of 13 residues. Trimming left V 10 bases short and J 5 bases short, with 17 bases between. Germline lookup yields CDR1 MDHEN and CDR2 SYDVKM. These data belong to a study of tumor and adjacent non-tumor tissue in lung cancer. Points from the study as a whole: In normal lung, the top 100 clones were significantly more dominant than in tumor. Tumor tissue had significantly higher TCR diversity than normal lung.

The sequenced sample was distant non-tumor lung tissue. The receptor was isolated from a man aged 55 to 70 with non-small cell lung cancer. The rearrangement joins TRBV28 to TRBJ1-1; D not resolved. CDR3 sequence reads: CATHGVAVTEAFF. The CDR3 coding sequence is TGTGCCACCCATGGGGTGGCGGTTACTGAAGCTTTCTTT. Drawing the rest from reference TRBV28 and TRBJ1-1, the complete variable domain is DVKVTQSSRYLVKRTGEKVFLECVQDMDHENMFWYRQDPGLGLRLIYFSYDVKMKEKGDIPEGYSVSREKKERFSLILESASTNQTSMYLCATHGVAVTEAFFGQGTRLTVV.